This record covers a single T cell receptor (beta chain). Its cognate antigen has yet to be identified. No base qualities exist here, and no much larger clone lies one base off it. From V the trimming removes 5 bases and from J it removes 3 bases, while the gene matches leave 15 bases of the junction unaccounted for. Per the germline V gene, MNHEY is the CDR1 and SVGEGT is the CDR2. Spanning cysteine to valine, the CDR3 consists of 17 amino acids. The sequence is cut down to CDR3 DNA, 51 bases in frame from base 1. Samples from volunteer blood donors who had recovered from COVID-19 were contributed by a second Seattle source. Each collaborating institution followed its own protocols to collect whole blood in K2EDTA tubes. For TCRbeta analysis, collaborators shipped samples in one of three forms: frozen whole blood, isolated PBMCs, or DNA extracted from either of those sample types. These data are taken from a study of blood T cell repertoires in COVID-19 (dated by TCRdb to the early 2020s). About the study as a whole: Samples covering the acute and convalescent phases of COVID-19 were provided by collaborators in the United States, Italy and Spain. The samples were drawn from two sources: the first 160 participants of the ongoing ImmuneRACE study, and 950 to 1,500 subjects contributed by 6 global collaborators. The prospective study material was composed of cDNA or gDNA derived from T cells, B-cell-depleted T cells, or PBMCs. Where available, HLA class I and class II types were taken from metadata supplied by the sample provider and were not determined by assay-based typing. Deeply sampled blood TCRbeta repertoires from subjects exposed to, actively infected with, or recovered from COVID-19 were included in the dataset. Nearly every sample came with metadata listing a de-identified subject ID, COVID-19 status, age in years and sex. A freely available public database, intended as a resource for researchers studying the immune response to SARS-CoV-2, is where the repertoires were released. What the work shows at the level of the full study, not this receptor alone: The quantity of clinical and demographic metadata differed by source and by participant and was supplied without curation.

TCRbeta CDR3 regions were amplified from genomic DNA using the immunoSEQ Assay, a bias-controlled multiplex PCR. Concerning the study's data processing: Within the assay, amplification of reference gene primers was used to estimate how many nucleated cells each sample contained. Sequence reads were collapsed and filtered to measure the absolute abundance of every unique TCRbeta CDR3 rearrangement. Productive Simpson clonality was computed per sample as the square root of Simpson's diversity index over productive rearrangements. Entries here come from immuneACCESS through TCRdb and include only in-frame sequences with V and J called. Some clones fail to appear in such tables; in the studies checked, an unresolved V gene covers under half of the shortfall, and the cause of the remainder is unknown. V and J calls and clone size are as listed in that table; D and trimming were resolved from the DNA. This sample comprises 230,000 or so clones, 80% to 90% of them detected only once. The top ten constitute about 4.6% of the sample.

Sequenced material: peripheral blood. The chain links TRBV6-2 or TRBV6-3 with TRBJ2-7, with TRBD1 identical over 8 junction bases. The receptor was derived from a woman in her thirties or forties who had recovered from COVID-19. Here the CDR3 is given as CASSNTPWTGSLYEQYV. In nucleotides, the sequence is TGTGCCAGCAGTAACACCCCCTGGACAGGGTCCCTCTACGAGCAGTACGTC.